This section outlines one TCR beta chain sequence together with its context. The cohort comprised adults aged 18 to 89 years residing in approximately 25 US areas. The entry originates in a study of blood T cell repertoires in COVID-19. Clones were sequenced by immunoSEQ multiplex PCR, and TCRdb holds only the in-frame ones, with some missing. The table has approximately 200,000 clones, less than 85% seen once. Germline loops: CDR1 DFQATT, CDR2 SNEGSKA (reference sequence). The V end was cut by 3 bases, the J end by 1 base, with 6 bases between. This CDR3 region has 12 residues. This chain uses TRBV20-1 with TRBJ1-2; D remains unclear. Material for sequencing was PBMCs or T cells enriched from blood (not recorded which). The source of this sequence is a middle-aged man who had recovered from COVID-19. The CDR3 DNA follows: TGCAGTGCTAGTATCGTTAACTATGGCTACACCTTC. Translated, it gives CSASIVNYGYTF.